The 3 T cell receptor beta chains below were found in one sample sequenced in a study of blood T cell repertoires in COVID-19. Libraries were prepared by immunoSEQ multiplex PCR; TCRdb keeps only in-frame clonotypes and omits some of them. This sample has 110,000 to 150,000 clones, with roughly 90% found just once. The sequenced sample was peripheral blood. These receptors were taken from a man aged 50 to 59 with active or convalescent COVID-19.

This clone was detected a few times. J is TRBJ2-2 and V is TRBV12-3 or TRBV12-4, with unresolved D. The CDR3 is made up of 13 amino acids. The V gene lost 6 bases and the J gene lost 6 bases, with 11 bases spanning the gap. CDR3 nucleotide sequence: TGTGCCAGCAGCATTGGCGGCTCCGGGGAGCTGTTTTTT. Protein product: CASSIGGSGELFF.

This sequence joins TRBV18 and TRBJ2-3, with TRBD2 matching over 9 bases. The V and J ends lost 4 bases and 2 bases, in that order; junction bases with no gene match: 1. This CDR3 has 14 residues. The germline CDR1 and CDR2 sequences are KGHSH and LQKENI. For the CDR3, the DNA is TGTGCCAGCTCACTAGCGGGGGACACAGATACGCAGTATTTT. This encodes CASSLAGDTDTQYF.

The chain couples TRBV2 to TRBJ2-7, with unresolved D. The germline gives CDR1 SNHLY, CDR2 FYNNEI. Trimming took off 6 bases at V and 9 bases at J, with 15 bases between the two ends. The CDR3 is 12 residues long. In DNA form, the CDR3 reads TGTGCCAGCAGATACGGTACGGTCGGGCAGTACTTC. Translating gives CASRYGTVGQYF.